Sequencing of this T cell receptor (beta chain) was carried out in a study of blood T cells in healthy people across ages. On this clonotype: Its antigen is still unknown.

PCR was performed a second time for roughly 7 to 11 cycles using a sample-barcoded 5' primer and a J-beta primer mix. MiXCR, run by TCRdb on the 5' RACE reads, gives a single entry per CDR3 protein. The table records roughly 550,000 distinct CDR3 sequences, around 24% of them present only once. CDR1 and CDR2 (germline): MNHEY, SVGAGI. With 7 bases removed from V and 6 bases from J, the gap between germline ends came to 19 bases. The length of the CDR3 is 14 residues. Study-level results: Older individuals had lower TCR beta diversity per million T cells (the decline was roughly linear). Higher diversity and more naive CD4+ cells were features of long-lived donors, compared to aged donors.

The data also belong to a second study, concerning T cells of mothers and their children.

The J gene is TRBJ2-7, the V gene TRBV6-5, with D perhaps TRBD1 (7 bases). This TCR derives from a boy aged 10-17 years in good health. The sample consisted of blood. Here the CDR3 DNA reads TGTGCCAGCATTCCTACAGGGGCGGGGAGCGAGCAGTACTTC. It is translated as CASIPTGAGSEQYF.